A single sample gave rise to the 26 T cell receptor beta chains below, sequenced in a study of blood T cell repertoires in COVID-19. Clones were sequenced by immunoSEQ multiplex PCR, and TCRdb holds only the in-frame ones, with some missing. Counted here are 150,000 or so clones, about nine tenths occurring once; the ten biggest clones make up under 4.5%. The sequencing sample was made of PBMCs or T cells enriched from blood (not recorded which). All receptors come from a man over 45 who had recovered from COVID-19.

The chain links TRBV5-1 to TRBJ2-4; TRBD1 matches at 8 bases. The germline CDR1 and CDR2 sequences are SGHRS and YFSETQ. The CDR3 consists of 16 residues. Unmatched junction bases numbered 7, after V lost 4 bases and J lost 1 base. The CDR3 spells CASSPGRQGAKNIQYF. CDR3 coding DNA: TGCGCCAGCAGCCCTGGCAGACAGGGGGCCAAAAACATTCAGTACTTC.

The chain couples TRBV27 to TRBJ1-1; 8 bases map to TRBD1. The CDR3 has 14 residues. V dropped 0 bases and J dropped 10; count of bases not matched to a gene: 7. From germline, CDR1 is MNHEY and CDR2 SMNVEV (reference sequence). The CDR3 DNA reads TGTGCCAGCAGTTTATCTTCAGGGGGCGTTCGAGCTTTCTTT. Its translation is CASSLSSGGVRAFF.

The chain employs TRBV7-8 and TRBJ1-5; D call uncertain. CDR3 length: 14 amino acids. The V and J ends lost 1 base and 4 bases respectively, with 8 bases between them. Germline lookup yields CDR1 SGHVS and CDR2 FQNEAQ. CDR3 nucleotide sequence: TGTGCCAGCAGCTTAGTAAGGGAGAATCAGCCCCAGCATTTT. Translating gives CASSLVRENQPQHF.

CDR3 sequence (DNA): TGTGCCAGCAGTGGACTGGACAGGGAAGCGGGCCGCTCCTACAATGAGCAGTTCTTC. It translates to CASSGLDREAGRSYNEQFF. The rearrangement uses TRBV6-1 and TRBJ2-1; 8 nucleotides align to TRBD1. V was clipped by 4 bases and J by 0 bases; unmatched bases: 14. Germline lookup yields CDR1 MNHNS and CDR2 SASEGT. CDR3 length: 19 residues.

The genes are TRBV27 and TRBJ2-1, with TRBD2 identical over 8 bases. The CDR3 has 17 residues. Germline V gene data show CDR1 as MNHEY and CDR2 as SMNVEV (reference sequence). The junction had 10 bases not matched to a gene; V was cut back by 6 bases and J by 0 bases. Here the CDR3 reads CASRVTWSGGSYNEQFF. The DNA of the CDR3 is TGTGCCAGCAGGGTAACCTGGAGCGGGGGCTCCTACAATGAGCAGTTCTTC.

CDR3 protein: CASSMGARLAKGQETQYF. The CDR3 DNA is TGTGCCAGTAGTATGGGAGCGAGACTAGCGAAAGGACAAGAGACCCAGTACTTC. The chain links TRBV19 to TRBJ2-5, with 8 nucleotides matching TRBD2. Germline lookup yields CDR1 LNHDA and CDR2 SQIVND (reference sequence). This CDR3 has 18 amino acids. V lost 3 bases to trimming and J lost 2 bases; unmatched junction nucleotides: 14.

The gene calls are TRBV5-1 and TRBJ1-1; 9 bases are shared with TRBD1. CDR3 length: 16 amino acids. V shed 1 base and J 4 bases; nucleotides not matched to a gene: 8. In germline, CDR1 is SGHRS, CDR2 YFSETQ. As DNA, the CDR3 is TGCGCCAGCAGCTTGCGAAGCCGGGGACAGGGCACTGAAGCTTTCTTT. Its translation: CASSLRSRGQGTEAFF.

The genes are TRBV28 and TRBJ2-7; tentative D call: TRBD2 (7 bases). CDR3 length: 15 amino acids. V lost 4 bases and J 7 bases, leaving 20 bases between the germline ends. Germline loops: CDR1 MDHEN, CDR2 SYDVKM. CDR3 sequence reads: CASSSSGSRGGEQYV. The DNA of the CDR3 is TGTGCCAGCAGTTCGTCGGGATCTAGGGGGGGTGAGCAGTACGTC.

The genes are TRBV15 and TRBJ2-3; D unclear. The V and J ends lost 0 bases and 2 bases respectively, with 9 bases between them. Germline values: CDR1 LNHNV, CDR2 YYDKDF (reference sequence). The CDR3 contains 15 residues. The CDR3 reads CATSRDKTSTDTQYF. CDR3 in DNA: TGTGCCACCAGCAGAGATAAAACTTCCACAGATACGCAGTATTTT.

The chain combines TRBV7-3 with TRBJ2-6, with 7 positions matching TRBD2. The CDR3 length is 13 residues. The V gene end was trimmed by 5 bases and the J gene end by 8 bases; junction bases not matched to a gene: 3. Germline CDR1 SGHTA, CDR2 FQGTGA. CDR3: CASSGGGTNVLTF. CDR3 DNA: TGTGCCAGCAGCGGGGGAGGGACCAACGTCCTGACTTTC.

The chain carries TRBV7-2 and TRBJ2-2; TRBD2 matches 15 bases. J gave up 6 bases and V 4 bases, and 6 bases lay outside the gene matches. Germline lookup yields CDR1 SGHTA and CDR2 FQGNSA. The CDR3 covers 17 residues. CDR3 bases: TGTGCCAGCAGCTCCCGAGGACTAGCGGGGGGGCCCGGGGAGCTGTTTTTT. Translated: CASSSRGLAGGPGELFF.

The chain is built from TRBV5-1 and TRBJ2-3; 11 positions match TRBD1. The CDR3 is made up of 15 amino acids. Trimming took 7 bases from V and 4 from J; bases not matched to a gene: 8. Germline V gene lookup returns CDR1 SGHRS and CDR2 YFSETQ. This CDR3 is CASRNRTGGPDTQYF. CDR3 DNA: TGCGCCAGCCGAAATCGGACAGGGGGCCCAGATACGCAGTATTTT.

This clone was seen only once. J is TRBJ1-1 and V is TRBV7-2; D may be TRBD1 (6 bases). The CDR3 has 14 amino acids. Trimming shortened V by 3 bases and J by 4 bases, and 12 bases separated the two germline ends. CDR1 SGHTA and CDR2 FQGNSA come from the germline V gene. CDR3 nucleotides: TGTGCCAGCAGCTTTACAGGGATGGGCACTGAAGCTTTCTTT. This sequence encodes CASSFTGMGTEAFF.

This rearrangement joins TRBV4-3 to TRBJ2-2, with D perhaps matching TRBD2 (5 bases). In germline, CDR1 is LGHNA, CDR2 YSLEER. Deletions cut 4 bases from V and 1 base from J, with 7 bases between. This CDR3 comprises 14 residues. The DNA for the CDR3 is TGCGCCAGCAGCCTCGGGGTGAACACCGGGGAGCTGTTTTTT. Its translation: CASSLGVNTGELFF.

The chain carries TRBV3-1 (or the pseudogene TRBV3-2) and TRBJ2-7; TRBD1 is a possible D gene (5 bases). V dropped 1 base and J dropped 9 bases, with 10 bases sitting between them. The CDR3 covers 12 residues. Germline values: CDR1 LGHDT, CDR2 YNNKEL (reference sequence). Here the CDR3 DNA reads TGTGCCAGCAGCCAAGGACAGAGAACGCAGTACTTC. Translating it yields CASSQGQRTQYF.

This clone was seen only once. The rearrangement links TRBV5-1 to TRBJ2-7; TRBD2 aligns across 14 bases. In germline, CDR1 is SGHRS, CDR2 YFSETQ. The V and J ends lost 0 bases and 7 bases, in that order; junction bases with no gene match: 6. This CDR3 region has 16 residues. The CDR3 DNA sequence: TGCGCCAGCAGCTTGGGGACTAGCGGGGGGCCGGAGGAGCAGTACTTC. This gives the protein CASSLGTSGGPEEQYF.

This chain links TRBV27 with TRBJ1-1; a weak D match, TRBD1 (5 bases). Trimming removed 6 bases from V and 1 base from J, with 12 bases in between. Per the germline V gene, CDR1 is MNHEY and CDR2 is SMNVEV (reference sequence). This CDR3 contains 14 residues. CDR3 DNA: TGTGCCAGCAGGGTACAGGCTGCGAACACTGAAGCTTTCTTT. It codes for CASRVQAANTEAFF.

The chain combines TRBV25-1 with TRBJ1-6, with D maybe TRBD1 (6 bases). This CDR3 has 15 amino acids. With 2 bases removed from V and 8 bases from J, the gap between germline ends came to 13 bases. Germline-derived CDR1 and CDR2 are MGHDK and SYGVNS. In DNA, the CDR3 is TGTGCCAGCAGTGAACTCGGGACACCCTATTCACCCCTCCACTTT. This gives the protein CASSELGTPYSPLHF.

This clone has just a few counts. V usage is TRBV2 and J usage is TRBJ2-7, with D perhaps matching TRBD1 (5 bases). V was shortened by 8 bases and J by 1 base, with 9 bases between the two germline ends. The CDR3 length is 12 residues. CDR1 and CDR2 from the germline V gene are SNHLY and FYNNEI. Here the CDR3 reads CASQTVSYEQYV. CDR3 in DNA: TGTGCCAGCCAGACAGTATCCTACGAGCAGTACGTC.

J is TRBJ2-5 and V is TRBV18; 8 bases map to TRBD1. The CDR3 is 16 amino acids. Germline loops: CDR1 KGHSH, CDR2 LQKENI. V was clipped by 1 base and J by 4 bases; unmatched bases: 8. The CDR3 protein is CASSPRTGTVLETQYF. CDR3 DNA: TGTGCCAGCTCACCACGGACAGGGACGGTCCTAGAGACCCAGTACTTC.

The V gene is TRBV6-2 or TRBV6-3, the J gene TRBJ2-7; D may be TRBD2 (6 bases). Germline V gene sequence: CDR1 MNHEY, CDR2 SVGEGT. This CDR3 region has 13 residues. V lost 5 bases, J lost 3 bases, and 11 bases lay in between. CDR3 nucleotide sequence: TGTGCCAGCAGTAGTTCCGGGGGCTACGAGCAGTACTTC. It yields the protein CASSSSGGYEQYF.

This chain connects TRBV4-3 to TRBJ2-1; 8 bases are a match to TRBD2. Germline V gives CDR1 LGHNA, CDR2 YSLEER. Trimming took 4 bases from V and 5 from J; bases not matched to a gene: 10. CDR3 size: 16 residues. In nucleotides, the CDR3 is TGCGCCAGCAGCCTTGGAGGTAGCGGGAACGACAATGAGCAGTTCTTC. This translates into CASSLGGSGNDNEQFF.

This clone was seen a single time. This chain joins TRBV7-2 and TRBJ2-5; tentative D call: TRBD1 (6 bases). Trimming left V 5 bases short and J 4 bases short, with 17 bases between. Germline V gives CDR1 SGHTA, CDR2 FQGNSA. This CDR3 comprises 15 residues. The CDR3 DNA is TGTGCCAGCAGCGCGTGGGGGCAGGCAGGAGAGACCCAGTACTTC. Its protein is CASSAWGQAGETQYF.

Only one count was recorded for this clone. The chain joins TRBV9 to TRBJ2-1, with 10 bases matching TRBD2. This CDR3 is 15 amino acids long. Germline lookup yields CDR1 SGDLS and CDR2 YYNGEE. With 0 bases clipped from V and 6 bases from J, the junction kept 3 bases outside the gene matches. For the CDR3, the DNA is TGTGCCAGCAGCGTAGAAGCGGGGGGGCCCAATGAGCAGTTCTTC. Translation gives CASSVEAGGPNEQFF.

CDR3 residues: CASSVDPGLGGGELFF. CDR3 nucleotides: TGTGCCAGCAGCGTAGACCCGGGACTAGGCGGCGGGGAGCTGTTTTTT. The chain is built from TRBV9 and TRBJ2-2; TRBD2 agrees at 8 bases. With V trimmed by 0 bases and J by 7 bases, 8 bases remained unmatched. Looked up from germline, CDR1 is SGDLS and CDR2 is YYNGEE. CDR3 length equals 16 residues.

The chain joins TRBV5-4 to TRBJ1-6; the D gene is possibly TRBD1 (6 bases). Germline V gives CDR1 SGHNT, CDR2 YYREEE (reference sequence). V shed 4 bases and J shed 7 bases, with 12 bases lying between them. There are 14 residues in the CDR3. The CDR3 bases are TGTGCCAGCAGCGATGGACAGATAAATTCACCCCTCCACTTT. Translating gives CASSDGQINSPLHF.